This T cell receptor (beta chain) is from a study of identical twins. MiXCR was run by TCRdb on the 5' RACE reads, yielding one entry per CDR3 protein. The table has 600,000 to 800,000 distinct CDR3 sequences, 21% seen once. This clonotype was seen a few times. These data also formed part of another study, on T cells expressing NK-cell markers. That work adds: T cells sorted in several experiments were restricted to alpha-beta TCR T cells by an anti-gamma-delta TCR antibody.

This receptor was obtained from a woman in her late teens or twenties in good health. Sequenced input: PBMCs.

CDR3 sequence: CASSLDGRSSYEQYF. The CDR3, as DNA: TGCGCCAGCAGCTTGGACGGCAGGAGCTCCTACGAGCAGTACTTC. The chain has TRBV5-1 and TRBJ2-7; D is unresolved. Germline CDR1 SGHRS, CDR2 YFSETQ. V lost 0 bases, J lost 0 bases, and 10 bases lay in between. CDR3 size: 15 residues.